The 17 T cell receptor beta chains presented below share a single source sample, sequenced in a study of T cell repertoires in cytomegalovirus infection. Each CDR3 protein gets one entry after TCRdb re-called the reads with MiXCR. This table has 200,000 to 300,000 distinct CDR3 sequences, roughly an eighth appearing once. What was sequenced was PBMCs. These receptors were collected from a human donor in good health (CMV status not recorded). Some clones in this sample may be carry-over from other donors' samples.

This clonotype has ten or more counts. The chain joins TRBV4-2 to TRBJ2-1; the match to TRBD2 covers 11 bases. The trim removed 4 bases at V and 9 bases at J, leaving 11 bases unmatched. From germline, CDR1 is LGHNA and CDR2 YNFKEQ. CDR3 length equals 16 residues. CDR3 DNA: TGTGCCAGCAGCCTAGGATTAGCGGGGGGGCGGAGTGAGCAGTTCTTC. The encoded protein is CASSLGLAGGRSEQFF.

This clonotype showed up many times. The chain is built from TRBV6-2 or TRBV6-3 and TRBJ2-7; 7 bases map to TRBD2. The germline V gene encodes CDR1 MNHEY and CDR2 SVGEGT. CDR3 length equals 14 residues. V lost 3 bases to trimming and J lost 3 bases; unmatched junction nucleotides: 5. CDR3 loop: CASSYRDYLYEQYF. In DNA form, the CDR3 reads TGTGCCAGCAGTTATAGGGACTACCTCTACGAGCAGTACTTC.

This clonotype was observed many times. The chain has TRBV7-8 and TRBJ2-1; TRBD1 agrees at 9 bases. The CDR3 totals 14 residues. Germline CDR1 SGHVS, CDR2 FQNEAQ. V shed 1 base and J 10 bases; nucleotides not matched to a gene: 5. The CDR3 loop is CASSLEGTGKEQFF. The CDR3 coding sequence is TGTGCCAGCAGCTTAGAAGGGACAGGGAAAGAGCAGTTCTTC.

This clonotype was found many times. This chain uses TRBV28 with TRBJ1-3, with D possibly being TRBD1 (5 bases). This CDR3 is 14 amino acids long. V gave up 3 bases and J gave up 2 bases, with 8 bases separating them. Germline assignment: CDR1 MDHEN and CDR2 SYDVKM. This chain's CDR3 is CASSFVGAGNTIYF. For the CDR3, the DNA is TGTGCCAGCAGTTTTGTAGGGGCTGGAAACACCATATATTTT.

This clonotype showed up many times. The rearrangement joins TRBV12-3 or TRBV12-4 to TRBJ2-5; D tentatively reads TRBD1 or TRBD2 (6 bases each). This CDR3 is built from 17 residues. Deletions cut 6 bases from V and 4 bases from J, with 24 bases between. CDR3 sequence: CASSSEGGLGAAETQYF. For the CDR3, the DNA is TGTGCCAGCAGCTCTGAGGGAGGTCTGGGGGCCGCAGAGACCCAGTACTTC.

The chain joins TRBV30 to TRBJ1-1, with D hard to call. The CDR3 is made up of 13 amino acids. Trimming removed 4 bases at V and 1 base at J, with 10 bases between. Germline V gene sequence: CDR1 GTSNPN, CDR2 SVGIG (reference sequence). The CDR3 DNA reads TGTGCCTGGAAACAACACCCGAACACTGAAGCTTTCTTT. Amino acids: CAWKQHPNTEAFF.

In this sample, this clonotype turned up many times. CDR3 sequence reads: CASSWVDRNTEAFF. The CDR3 DNA reads as TGTGCCAGCAGCTGGGTGGACAGGAACACTGAAGCTTTCTTT. This rearrangement joins TRBV5-6 to TRBJ1-1, with a tentative D call TRBD1 (6 bases). CDR1 is SGHDT and CDR2 is YYEEEE in the germline V gene. CDR3 length: 14 residues. Trimming removed 3 bases at V and 1 base at J, with 10 bases between.

This clonotype was counted at least ten times. The chain uses TRBV7-9 and TRBJ2-7; weak D call: TRBD1 (5 bases). The germline CDR1 and CDR2 sequences are SEHNR and FQNEAQ (reference sequence). V was pared by 3 bases and J by 0 bases, with 9 bases between. The CDR3 runs to 14 residues. CDR3 coding DNA: TGTGCCAGCAGCTTTGGGGCCCCCTCCTACGAGCAGTACTTC. Translation: CASSFGAPSYEQYF. The whole variable domain, filled in from reference TRBV7-9 and TRBJ2-7, reads DTGVSQNPRHKITKRGQNVTFRCDPISEHNRLYWYRQTLGQGPEFLTYFQNEAQLEKSRLLSDRFSAERPKGSFSTLEIQRTEQGDSAMYLCASSFGAPSYEQYFGPGTRLTVT.

The chain employs TRBV7-6 and TRBJ1-1; D remains ambiguous. The CDR3 extends over 14 amino acids. Per germline, CDR1 SGHVS and CDR2 FNYEAQ. Trimming removed 5 bases from V and 7 bases from J, with 17 bases in between. The CDR3 protein is CASSPLGTGGEAFF. Here the CDR3 DNA reads TGTGCCAGCAGCCCTCTCGGTACTGGTGGTGAAGCTTTCTTT.

This rearrangement joins TRBV7-3 to TRBJ2-7; D unresolved. CDR3 length equals 13 residues. Germline V gives CDR1 SGHTA, CDR2 FQGTGA. Between the trimmed V and J ends, which lost 3 bases and 4 bases, there was a span of 10 bases. This CDR3 is CASSLNGQYEQYF. The DNA of the CDR3 is TGTGCCAGCAGCTTGAATGGGCAGTACGAGCAGTACTTC.

The chain recombines TRBV5-6 with TRBJ2-3, with D uncertain. Germline V lookup: CDR1 SGHDT, CDR2 YYEEEE. The V end lost 0 bases, the J end lost 2 bases, and 13 bases lay between the germline ends. This CDR3 region has 16 residues. The CDR3 nucleotides read TGTGCCAGCAGCTTGGGGGCCGGCTACCTCACAGATACGCAGTATTTT. Encoded protein: CASSLGAGYLTDTQYF.

The chain uses TRBV5-1 and TRBJ1-2, with D possibly TRBD1 on 6 matching bases. Germline-derived CDR1 and CDR2 are SGHRS and YFSETQ. V lost 0 bases and J lost 4, with 13 bases in between. The CDR3 consists of 15 residues. This CDR3 reads CASSLVGTSLYGYTF. The CDR3 nucleotides read TGCGCCAGCAGCTTGGTCGGGACATCCCTCTATGGCTACACCTTC. Complete variable domain (other parts from reference TRBV5-1 and TRBJ1-2): KAGVTQTPRYLIKTRGQQVTLSCSPISGHRSVSWYQQTPGQGLQFLFEYFSETQRNKGNFPGRFSGRQFSNSRSEMNVSTLELGDSALYLCASSLVGTSLYGYTFGSGTRLTVV.

This clonotype was detected only a few times. The V and J genes are TRBV19 and TRBJ2-3; TRBD2 agrees at 8 bases. Germline V gives CDR1 LNHDA, CDR2 SQIVND (reference sequence). V trimming: 6 bases; J trimming: 5 bases; junction bases outside the gene matches: 7. CDR3 size: 14 residues. The CDR3 region has the DNA TGTGCCAGTAGCCCCGGGGGGGCAGTAGATACGCAGTATTTT. It translates to CASSPGGAVDTQYF.

This clonotype has more than one count but fewer than ten. The rearrangement links TRBV20-1 to TRBJ1-4; D remains ambiguous. The CDR3 spans 15 residues. Germline V gives CDR1 DFQATT, CDR2 SNEGSKA (reference sequence). V shed 0 bases and J shed 4 bases, with 12 bases lying between them. The CDR3 DNA sequence: TGCAGTGCTAGAGAAGGCAAACAACGTAATGAAAAACTGTTTTTT. This translates into CSAREGKQRNEKLFF.

This rearrangement joins TRBV24-1 to TRBJ2-6, with unresolved D. This CDR3 has 13 amino acids. Germline V CDR1 and CDR2: KGHDR, SFDVKD. The ends were cut back, 8 bases at V and 2 bases at J, with 6 bases in the middle. The CDR3 loop is CATMGTGANVLTF. CDR3 sequence (DNA): TGTGCCACCATGGGGACTGGGGCCAACGTCCTGACTTTC.

Many counts were recorded for this clonotype. The V call is TRBV7-2, the J call TRBJ2-1, with a tentative D call TRBD1 (5 bases). CDR1 is SGHTA and CDR2 is FQGNSA in the germline V gene. CDR3 length equals 11 residues. Trimming pared 6 bases from V and 9 bases from J, leaving 9 bases between. The CDR3 nucleotides are TGTGCCAGCAGTCTAGGGGTTGAGCAGTTCTTC. Its protein is CASSLGVEQFF.

This chain connects TRBV28 to TRBJ2-1; the D gene could be TRBD1 or TRBD2 (6 bases each). The CDR3 contains 19 residues. Germline CDR1 is MDHEN and CDR2 is SYDVKM. V lost 8 bases and J 7 bases, leaving 33 bases between the germline ends. The DNA for the CDR3 is TGTGCCAGCGTCCGGGGGCCATCTCCCCTCGCAGGTGGGGTGAATGAGCAGTTCTTC. This translates into CASVRGPSPLAGGVNEQFF.